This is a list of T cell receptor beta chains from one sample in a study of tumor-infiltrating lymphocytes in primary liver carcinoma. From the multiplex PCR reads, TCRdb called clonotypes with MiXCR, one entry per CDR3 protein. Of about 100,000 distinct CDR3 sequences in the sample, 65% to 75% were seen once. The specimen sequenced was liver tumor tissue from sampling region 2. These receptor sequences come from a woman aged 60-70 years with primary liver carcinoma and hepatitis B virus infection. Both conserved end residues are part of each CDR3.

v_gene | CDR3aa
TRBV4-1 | CASSPMRGGVRTQYF
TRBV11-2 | CASRVDREDTQYF
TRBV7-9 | CASSPQGAFYEQYF
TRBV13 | CASSLALAGGPDTQYF
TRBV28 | CASRVGDPGKEQYF
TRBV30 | CAWESPLRAGRLTEAFF
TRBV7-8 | CASALSRENGYIF
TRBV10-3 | CASRSGSGTDTQYF
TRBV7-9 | CDSSSQMNTEAYF
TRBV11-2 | CISSLEPTNYGYTF
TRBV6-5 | CASKALLGLADEQYF
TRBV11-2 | CVSNSGLAGPDTQHF